This T cell receptor (beta chain) was identified in a study of T and B cells in COVID-19 patients. Turning to the study itself: Recovered patients mostly had mild to moderate COVID-19 managed as outpatients. Median age was about 30 years in the recovered cohort and 67 years in the active-infection cohort.

Note on this clonotype: What it binds is not known.

From blood, about 230-500 ng of genomic DNA served as TRB template. Multiplex PCR with BIOMED2 TRB-A/B primer pools amplified TRB rearrangements. TCRdb reprocessed the multiplex PCR reads via MiXCR and lists one record per CDR3 protein. The data show about 27,000 distinct CDR3 sequences, roughly 33% seen once. Findings of the study overall: Highly clonal in active COVID-19, TRB repertoires exceeded healthy-donor diversity and richness at recovery. Patients with COVID-19 reportedly showed strongly skewed T cell receptor beta variable and joining gene usage.

Material: blood. The sequence came from a human donor who had recovered from COVID-19.

The CDR3 region is CASSKVLAGGREQYF. The CDR3 DNA sequence: TGTGCCAGCAGCAAAGTACTAGCGGGGGGGCGTGAGCAGTACTTC. The chain couples TRBV7-2 to TRBJ2-7, with 13 bases identical to TRBD2. The length of the CDR3 is 15 residues. J lost 7 bases, V lost 5 bases, and 8 bases had no gene match. From germline, CDR1 is SGHTA and CDR2 FQGNSA.